The 27 T cell receptor beta chains presented below share a single source sample, sequenced in a study of cytotoxic CD8 clonotypes in ibrutinib-treated CLL. The table came from immunoSEQ multiplex PCR; TCRdb's copy has only in-frame clones and leaves some out. The data contain approximately 150,000 clones, approximately 80% of them singletons. This material consisted of PBMCs, taken after 12 months of ibrutinib treatment. The receptors were gathered from a human donor with chronic lymphocytic leukemia.

The chain has TRBV19 and TRBJ2-1; tentative D call: TRBD2 (6 bases). From germline, CDR1 is LNHDA and CDR2 SQIVND (reference sequence). This CDR3 contains 16 residues. V was clipped by 0 bases and J by 4 bases, with 13 bases between them. The CDR3 region has the DNA TGTGCCAGTAGTATAGATATCGCGGGGAGGTACAATGAGCAGTTCTTC. Protein sequence: CASSIDIAGRYNEQFF.

V gene TRBV12-5 combines with J gene TRBJ2-7, with TRBD2 as a possible D gene (5 bases). The CDR3 covers 13 residues. Germline V gene data show CDR1 as LGHNT and CDR2 as FRNRAP. The V and J ends lost 3 bases and 2 bases respectively, with 8 bases between them. CDR3 nucleotides: TGTGCTAGTGGTTTCCCGGGAACCTACGAGCAGTACTTC. Its protein product is CASGFPGTYEQYF. Full variable domain (outside the CDR3, taken from reference TRBV12-5 and TRBJ2-7): DARVTQTPRHKVTEMGQEVTMRCQPILGHNTVFWYRQTMMQGLELLAYFRNRAPLDDSGMPKDRFSAEMPDATLATLKIQPSEPRDSAVYFCASGFPGTYEQYFGPGTRLTVT.

V gene TRBV18 combines with J gene TRBJ1-1; D remains ambiguous. The CDR3 loop spans 15 amino acids. Trimming left V 1 base short and J 3 bases short, with 12 bases between. CDR1 and CDR2 (germline): KGHSH, LQKENI. The CDR3 reads CASSPLRTYDTEAFF. CDR3 nucleotide sequence: TGTGCCAGCTCACCACTCCGGACCTATGACACTGAAGCTTTCTTT.

The V and J genes are TRBV5-1 and TRBJ2-3, with D maybe TRBD1 (6 bases). There are 15 residues in the CDR3. In germline, CDR1 is SGHRS, CDR2 YFSETQ. Trimming removed 4 bases at V and 0 bases at J, with 12 bases between. The DNA for the CDR3 is TGCGCCAGCAGCGGGTGGACAGATAGCACAGATACGCAGTATTTT. This encodes CASSGWTDSTDTQYF.

The V call is TRBV4-1, the J call TRBJ2-2; 10 bases match TRBD2. CDR1 and CDR2 from the germline V gene are MGHRA and YSYEKL. J lost 5 bases, V lost 1 base, and 7 bases had no gene match. The CDR3 is 17 amino acids. CDR3 DNA: TGCGCCAGCAGCCAAGGTCCCGGACTAGCGGTTACCGGGGAGCTGTTTTTT. Translating it yields CASSQGPGLAVTGELFF.

The V gene is TRBV5-1, the J gene TRBJ2-5; D is possibly TRBD1 (5 bases). The CDR3 totals 15 residues. V shed 6 bases and J shed 2 bases, with 17 bases lying between them. Germline V CDR1 and CDR2: SGHRS, YFSETQ. The CDR3 nucleotides are TGCGCCAGCACTTTTGGACACCTCGATCAAGAGACCCAGTACTTC. As protein: CASTFGHLDQETQYF.

This chain joins TRBV6-5 and TRBJ2-1; D is tentatively TRBD1 or TRBD2 (5 bases each). Germline CDR1 and CDR2: MNHEY and SVGAGI. Trimming cost V 4 bases and J 3 bases, with 13 bases left between them. There are 15 residues in the CDR3. As DNA, the CDR3 is TGTGCCAGCAGTTCACCCGGGACGAACTACAATGAGCAGTTCTTC. Translated, it gives CASSSPGTNYNEQFF.

The J gene is TRBJ1-1, the V gene TRBV2; D is uncertain. Trimming cost V 3 bases and J 4 bases, with 9 bases left between them. There are 13 residues in the CDR3. Germline V lookup: CDR1 SNHLY, CDR2 FYNNEI. The CDR3 DNA follows: TGTGCCAGCAGTGACGAGGGAGGCACTGAAGCTTTCTTT. Its protein is CASSDEGGTEAFF. The variable domain in full, with the rest retrieved from reference TRBV2 and TRBJ1-1, is EPEVTQTPSHQVTQMGQEVILRCVPISNHLYFYWYRQILGQKVEFLVSFYNNEISEKSEIFDDQFSVERPDGSNFTLKIRSTKLEDSAMYFCASSDEGGTEAFFGQGTRLTVV.

Turning to this clone: Other DNA variants within this sample encode the same CDR3. The rearrangement uses TRBV5-1 and TRBJ2-5; D is perhaps TRBD2 (5 bases). The CDR3 has 13 residues. Germline CDR1 is SGHRS and CDR2 is YFSETQ. The ends were cut back, 2 bases at V and 1 base at J, with 6 bases in the middle. CDR3 protein: CASSLGSQETQYF. CDR3 in DNA: TGCGCCAGCAGCTTAGGGAGCCAAGAGACCCAGTACTTC. The full variable domain, in which reference TRBV5-1 and TRBJ2-5 provide the parts outside the CDR3, is KAGVTQTPRYLIKTRGQQVTLSCSPISGHRSVSWYQQTPGQGLQFLFEYFSETQRNKGNFPGRFSGRQFSNSRSEMNVSTLELGDSALYLCASSLGSQETQYFGPGTRLLVL.

The V gene is TRBV28, the J gene TRBJ1-5; a possible D gene is TRBD1 (6 bases). This CDR3 has 14 residues. Trimming stripped 4 bases from V and 3 bases from J, with 10 bases between. Germline V gene sequence: CDR1 MDHEN, CDR2 SYDVKM. For the CDR3, the DNA is TGTGCCAGCAGTTCCGGACAGAACAATCAGCCCCAGCATTTT. It encodes CASSSGQNNQPQHF.

The gene calls are TRBV9 and TRBJ2-7; D may be TRBD2 (6 bases). V shed 0 bases and J shed 5 bases, with 12 bases lying between them. Looked up from germline, CDR1 is SGDLS and CDR2 is YYNGEE. This CDR3 spans 14 amino acids. The CDR3 nucleotides are TGTGCCAGCAGCGTAGGGAGGGTAGGGGACGAGCAGTACTTC. This sequence encodes CASSVGRVGDEQYF.

The V call is TRBV19, the J call TRBJ2-1; TRBD1 agrees at 8 bases. Losses at the gene ends were 3 bases for V and 8 bases for J; bases not matched to a gene: 6. The CDR3 contains 14 residues. Looked up from germline, CDR1 is LNHDA and CDR2 is SQIVND (reference sequence). The CDR3, as DNA: TGTGCCAGTAGTATGACAGGGGCTATCTATGAGCAGTTCTTC. Protein sequence: CASSMTGAIYEQFF.

The V gene is TRBV10-2, the J gene TRBJ1-2, with 9 bases fitting TRBD1. In germline, CDR1 is WSHSY, CDR2 SAAADI. Trimming cost V 4 bases and J 3 bases; bases outside gene matches: 9. There are 16 residues in the CDR3. CDR3 protein: CASSASRTGEDYGYTF. In DNA, the CDR3 is TGCGCCAGCAGTGCTTCAAGGACAGGGGAGGACTATGGCTACACCTTC.

This chain links TRBV7-3 with TRBJ1-1; D not resolved. CDR3 length: 13 amino acids. CDR1 is SGHTA, CDR2 FQGTGA, per germline. The V end lost 5 bases, the J end lost 0 bases, and 7 bases lay between the germline ends. The CDR3 loop is CASSDRLNTEAFF. Written as DNA, the CDR3 is TGTGCCAGCAGCGATCGACTGAACACTGAAGCTTTCTTT.

J is TRBJ1-2 and V is TRBV28; 7 nucleotides match TRBD1. The CDR3 spans 15 residues. Per germline, CDR1 MDHEN and CDR2 SYDVKM. V lost 3 bases, J lost 8 bases, and 12 bases stayed unmatched. The CDR3, as DNA: TGTGCCAGCAGTTTCCCTGACAGGGTATTACAGGGCTACACCTTC. Amino acid sequence: CASSFPDRVLQGYTF.

This rearrangement joins TRBV14 to TRBJ2-2; a possible D gene is TRBD2 (6 bases). Germline V gene sequence: CDR1 SGHDN, CDR2 FVKESK. This CDR3 region has 14 residues. Trimming took 5 bases from V and 4 from J, leaving 11 bases between them. CDR3 residues: CASSYGLFTGELFF. The CDR3 DNA reads as TGTGCCAGCAGCTATGGACTATTCACCGGGGAGCTGTTTTTT.

V usage is TRBV9 and J usage is TRBJ1-1; D is uncertain. CDR3 length: 13 amino acids. Germline CDR1 reads SGDLS; CDR2 reads YYNGEE. V lost 3 bases and J lost 6, with 12 bases in between. In DNA, the CDR3 is TGTGCCAGCAGCGGAGGGCTGGGCGCTGAAGCTTTCTTT. Protein product: CASSGGLGAEAFF.

This chain links TRBV5-1 with TRBJ2-7; 11 bases line up with TRBD2. The V segment lost 0 bases and the J segment 6 bases; nucleotides outside the gene matches: 14. Germline V gene data show CDR1 as SGHRS and CDR2 as YFSETQ. The CDR3 loop spans 18 amino acids. CDR3 amino acids: CASSLGQMTSGALLEQYF. DNA of the CDR3: TGCGCCAGCAGCTTGGGGCAAATGACTAGCGGGGCCTTGCTCGAGCAGTACTTC.

The chain combines TRBV6-6 with TRBJ1-2, with 9 positions matching TRBD1. CDR1 and CDR2 (germline): MNHNY, SVGAGI (reference sequence). This CDR3 contains 13 residues. V shed 6 bases, J shed 8 bases, and the junction held 7 bases outside the gene matches. The CDR3 coding sequence is TGTGCCAGCAGGCAGGGACAGGGAGAAGGCTACACCTTC. Amino acids: CASRQGQGEGYTF.

The chain is built from TRBV2 and TRBJ1-4, with D uncertain. The CDR3 runs 11 residues. Germline V gene lookup returns CDR1 SNHLY and CDR2 FYNNEI. V lost 5 bases, J lost 6 bases, and 4 bases lay in between. CDR3 nucleotides: TGTGCCAGCAGTCTCGATGAAAAACTGTTTTTT. Translated, it gives CASSLDEKLFF.

The rearrangement joins TRBV6-1 to TRBJ2-7; a possible D gene is TRBD1 (5 bases). Germline V gene lookup returns CDR1 MNHNS and CDR2 SASEGT. This CDR3 has 15 amino acids. The V end lost 7 bases, the J end lost 6 bases, and 22 bases lay between the germline ends. CDR3 sequence reads: CASTPIRQGRGEQYF. CDR3 DNA: TGTGCCAGCACCCCGATTCGCCAGGGTAGGGGCGAGCAGTACTTC.

This chain joins TRBV30 and TRBJ1-3; tentative D call: TRBD1 (5 bases). The CDR3 loop spans 15 amino acids. Between the trimmed V and J ends, which lost 4 bases and 1 base, there was a span of 14 bases. Germline V CDR1 and CDR2: GTSNPN, SVGIG (reference sequence). CDR3 loop: CAWIGLGGSGNTIYF. The CDR3 region has the DNA TGTGCCTGGATCGGCCTTGGGGGGTCTGGAAACACCATATATTTT.

The V and J genes are TRBV19 and TRBJ2-3, with D perhaps matching TRBD2 (5 bases). Germline V gives CDR1 LNHDA, CDR2 SQIVND (reference sequence). This CDR3 is 13 amino acids long. Trimming stripped 6 bases from V and 7 bases from J, with 14 bases between. CDR3 sequence reads: CASRPYIGNTQYF. CDR3 coding DNA: TGTGCCAGTAGGCCTTATATCGGGAATACGCAGTATTTT.

This chain links TRBV28 with TRBJ2-5, with 8 bases matching TRBD2. Trimming cost V 4 bases and J 1 base; bases outside gene matches: 5. The CDR3 covers 15 residues. Germline values: CDR1 MDHEN, CDR2 SYDVKM. In nucleotides, the CDR3 is TGTGCCAGCAGTTCGGGGGGGGACACCCAAGAGACCCAGTACTTC. It encodes CASSSGGDTQETQYF.

The V call is TRBV11-2, the J call TRBJ2-7, with D maybe TRBD2 (7 bases). The CDR3 contains 15 residues. Germline assignment: CDR1 SGHAT and CDR2 FQNNGV. The V and J ends lost 0 bases and 1 base respectively, with 10 bases between them. CDR3 residues: CASSLEAGASYEQYF. CDR3 coding DNA: TGTGCCAGCAGCTTAGAGGCGGGGGCATCCTACGAGCAGTACTTC. The variable domain in full, with the rest retrieved from reference TRBV11-2 and TRBJ2-7, is EAGVAQSPRYKIIEKRQSVAFWCNPISGHATLYWYQQILGQGPKLLIQFQNNGVVDDSQLPKDRFSAERLKGVDSTLKIQPAKLEDSAVYLCASSLEAGASYEQYFGPGTRLTVT.

In DNA, the CDR3 is TGTGCCAGCAGCTTAGTCGAATACAATGAGCAGTTCTTC. Encoded protein: CASSLVEYNEQFF. The gene calls are TRBV7-8 and TRBJ2-1; D unresolved. CDR1 SGHVS and CDR2 FQNEAQ come from the germline V gene. This CDR3 has 13 amino acids. V gave up 1 base and J gave up 4 bases, with 5 bases separating them. Full variable domain (outside the CDR3, taken from reference TRBV7-8 and TRBJ2-1): GAGVSQSPRYKVAKRGQDVALRCDPISGHVSLFWYQQALGQGPEFLTYFQNEAQLDKSGLPSDRFFAERPEGSVSTLKIQRTQQEDSAVYLCASSLVEYNEQFFGPGTRLTVL.

The CDR3: CASSPPAYNEQFF. DNA of the CDR3: TGTGCCAGCTCACCTCCGGCATACAATGAGCAGTTCTTC. The rearrangement joins TRBV18 to TRBJ2-1; no clear D gene. V was trimmed by 3 bases and J by 4 bases, leaving 7 bases between them. CDR1 and CDR2 from the germline V gene are KGHSH and LQKENI. The CDR3 has 13 residues.